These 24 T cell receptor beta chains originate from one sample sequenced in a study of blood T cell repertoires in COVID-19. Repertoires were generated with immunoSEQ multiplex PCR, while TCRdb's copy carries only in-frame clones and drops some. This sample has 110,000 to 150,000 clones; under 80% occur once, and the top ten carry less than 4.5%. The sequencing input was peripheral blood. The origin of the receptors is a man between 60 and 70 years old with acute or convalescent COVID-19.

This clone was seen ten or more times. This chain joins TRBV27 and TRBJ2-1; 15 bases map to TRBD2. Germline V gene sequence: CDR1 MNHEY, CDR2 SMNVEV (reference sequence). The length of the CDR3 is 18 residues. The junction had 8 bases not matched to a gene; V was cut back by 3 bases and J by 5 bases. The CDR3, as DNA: TGTGCCAGCAGTTTCCCAGGGACTAGCGGGAGGATCAACAATGAGCAGTTCTTC. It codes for CASSFPGTSGRINNEQFF.

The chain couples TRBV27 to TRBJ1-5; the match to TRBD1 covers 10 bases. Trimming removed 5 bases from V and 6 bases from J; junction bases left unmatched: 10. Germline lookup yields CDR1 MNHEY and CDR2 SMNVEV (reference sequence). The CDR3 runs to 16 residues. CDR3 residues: CASSPRQGAQSQPQHF. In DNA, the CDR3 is TGTGCCAGCAGTCCACGACAGGGGGCCCAGTCTCAGCCCCAGCATTTT.

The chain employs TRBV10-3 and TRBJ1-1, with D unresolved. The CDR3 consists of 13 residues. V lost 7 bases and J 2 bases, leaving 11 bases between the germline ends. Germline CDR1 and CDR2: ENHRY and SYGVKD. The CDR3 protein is CAITPIENTEAFF. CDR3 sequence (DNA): TGTGCCATCACCCCAATAGAAAACACTGAAGCTTTCTTT.

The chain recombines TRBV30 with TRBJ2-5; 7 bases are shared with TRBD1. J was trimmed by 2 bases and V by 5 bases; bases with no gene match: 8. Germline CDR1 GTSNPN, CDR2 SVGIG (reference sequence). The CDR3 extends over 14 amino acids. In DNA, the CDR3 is TGTGCCTGGGGGCCAGGGGGAGTTCAAGAGACCCAGTACTTC. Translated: CAWGPGGVQETQYF.

The CDR3: CASSPRNGGRAEQETQYF. The CDR3 coding sequence is TGTGCCAGTAGCCCGAGAAACGGCGGGAGGGCCGAACAAGAGACCCAGTACTTC. The V gene is TRBV19, the J gene TRBJ2-5, with TRBD2 matching 9 bases. The CDR3 totals 18 residues. From germline, CDR1 is LNHDA and CDR2 SQIVND (reference sequence). J lost 2 bases, V lost 6 bases, and 16 bases had no gene match.

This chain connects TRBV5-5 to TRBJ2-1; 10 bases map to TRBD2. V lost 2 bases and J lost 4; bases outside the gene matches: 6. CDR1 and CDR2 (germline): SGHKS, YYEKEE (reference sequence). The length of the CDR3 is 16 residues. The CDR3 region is CASSFKREGLYNEQFF. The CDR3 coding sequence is TGTGCCAGCAGCTTCAAGCGGGAGGGCCTATACAATGAGCAGTTCTTC.

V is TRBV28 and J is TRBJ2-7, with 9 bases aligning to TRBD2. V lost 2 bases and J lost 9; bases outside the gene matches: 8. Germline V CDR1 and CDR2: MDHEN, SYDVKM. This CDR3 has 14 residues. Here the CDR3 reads CASSLLAGTSPQYF. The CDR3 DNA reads TGTGCCAGCAGTTTACTAGCGGGGACCTCGCCGCAGTACTTC.

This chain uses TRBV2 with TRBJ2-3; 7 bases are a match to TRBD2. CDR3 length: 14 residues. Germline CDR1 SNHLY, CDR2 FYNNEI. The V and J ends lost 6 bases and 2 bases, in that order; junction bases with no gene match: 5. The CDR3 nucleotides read TGTGCCAGCAGCCTTCTAGCGGACACAGATACGCAGTATTTT. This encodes CASSLLADTDTQYF.

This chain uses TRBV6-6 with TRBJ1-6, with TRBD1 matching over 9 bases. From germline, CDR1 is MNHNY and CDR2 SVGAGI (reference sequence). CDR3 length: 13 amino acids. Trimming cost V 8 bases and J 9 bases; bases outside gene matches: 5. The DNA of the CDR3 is TGTGCCAGCGGGACAGGGACAGTTTCACCCCTCCACTTT. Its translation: CASGTGTVSPLHF.

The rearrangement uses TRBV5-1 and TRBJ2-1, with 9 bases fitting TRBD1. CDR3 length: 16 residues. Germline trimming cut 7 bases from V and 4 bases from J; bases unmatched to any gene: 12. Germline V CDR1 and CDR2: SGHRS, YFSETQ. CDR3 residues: CASARGDRASYNEQFF. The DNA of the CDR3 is TGCGCCAGCGCCAGGGGGGACAGGGCGAGTTACAATGAGCAGTTCTTC.

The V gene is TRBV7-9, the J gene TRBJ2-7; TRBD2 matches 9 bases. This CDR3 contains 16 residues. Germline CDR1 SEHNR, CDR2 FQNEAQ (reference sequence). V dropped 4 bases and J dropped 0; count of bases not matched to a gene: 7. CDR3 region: CASSSLAGWSSYEQYF. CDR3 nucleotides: TGTGCCAGCAGCTCGCTAGCGGGATGGAGCTCCTACGAGCAGTACTTC.

The chain's CDR3 is CASSARGTGGNEKLFF. Written as DNA, the CDR3 is TGTGCCAGCAGTGCACGGGGGACAGGAGGTAATGAAAAACTGTTTTTT. The chain combines TRBV2 with TRBJ1-4, with TRBD1 identical over 8 bases. CDR3 length: 16 amino acids. After removal of 4 bases from V and 4 bases from J, the junction contained 8 bases not matched to a gene. Germline CDR1 SNHLY, CDR2 FYNNEI.

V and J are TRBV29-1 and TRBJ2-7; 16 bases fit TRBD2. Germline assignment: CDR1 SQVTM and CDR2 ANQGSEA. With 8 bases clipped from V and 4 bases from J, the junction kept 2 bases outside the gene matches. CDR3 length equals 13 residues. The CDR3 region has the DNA TGCAGCAGGGGACTAGCGGGAGGGTACGAGCAGTACTTC. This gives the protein CSRGLAGGYEQYF.

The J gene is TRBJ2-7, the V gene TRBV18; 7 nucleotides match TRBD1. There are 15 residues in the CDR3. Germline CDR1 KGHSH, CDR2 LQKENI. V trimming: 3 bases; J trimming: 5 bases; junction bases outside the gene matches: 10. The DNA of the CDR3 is TGTGCCAGCTCACCGGGGAGACAGGGTAAGGACGAGCAGTACTTC. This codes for CASSPGRQGKDEQYF.

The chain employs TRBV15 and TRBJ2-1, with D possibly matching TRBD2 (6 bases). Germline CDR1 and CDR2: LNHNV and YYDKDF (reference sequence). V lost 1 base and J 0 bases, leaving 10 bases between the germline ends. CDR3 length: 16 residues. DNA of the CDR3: TGTGCCACCAGCAGAGGCGGAGGGATCTCCTACAATGAGCAGTTCTTC. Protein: CATSRGGGISYNEQFF.

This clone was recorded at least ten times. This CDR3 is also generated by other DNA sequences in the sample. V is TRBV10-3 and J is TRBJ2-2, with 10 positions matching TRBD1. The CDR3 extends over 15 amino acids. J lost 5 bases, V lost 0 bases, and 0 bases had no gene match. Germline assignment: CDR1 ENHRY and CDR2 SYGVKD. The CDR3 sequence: CAISESGQGTGELFF. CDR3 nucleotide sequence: TGTGCCATCAGTGAGTCGGGACAGGGGACCGGGGAGCTGTTTTTT.

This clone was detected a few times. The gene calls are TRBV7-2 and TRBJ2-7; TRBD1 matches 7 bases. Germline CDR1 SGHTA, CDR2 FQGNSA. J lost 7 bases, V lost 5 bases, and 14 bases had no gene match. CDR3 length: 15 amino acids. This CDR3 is CASSPQDRTAGEQYF. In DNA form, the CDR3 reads TGTGCCAGCAGCCCCCAGGACAGGACTGCCGGTGAGCAGTACTTC.

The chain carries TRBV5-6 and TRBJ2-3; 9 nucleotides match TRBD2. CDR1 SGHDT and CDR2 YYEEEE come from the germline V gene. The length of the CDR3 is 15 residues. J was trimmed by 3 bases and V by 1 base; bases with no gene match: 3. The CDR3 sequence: CASSLLSGRTDTQYF. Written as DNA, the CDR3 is TGTGCCAGCAGCTTGCTTAGCGGGAGAACAGATACGCAGTATTTT. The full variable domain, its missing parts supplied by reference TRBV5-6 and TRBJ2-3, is DAGVTQSPTHLIKTRGQQVTLRCSPKSGHDTVSWYQQALGQGPQFIFQYYEEEERQRGNFPDRFSGHQFPNYSSELNVNALLLGDSALYLCASSLLSGRTDTQYFGPGTRLTVL.

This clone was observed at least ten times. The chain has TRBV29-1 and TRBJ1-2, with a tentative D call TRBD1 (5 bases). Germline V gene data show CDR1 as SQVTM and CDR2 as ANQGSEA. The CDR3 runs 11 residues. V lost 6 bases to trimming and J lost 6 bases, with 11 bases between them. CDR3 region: CSVQDSNGYTF. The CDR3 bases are TGCAGCGTCCAAGACAGCAATGGCTACACCTTC.

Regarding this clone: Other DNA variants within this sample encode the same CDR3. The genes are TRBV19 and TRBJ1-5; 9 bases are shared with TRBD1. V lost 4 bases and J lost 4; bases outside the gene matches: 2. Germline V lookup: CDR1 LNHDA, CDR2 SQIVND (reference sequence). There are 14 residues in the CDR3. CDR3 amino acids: CASSTGQGNQPQHF. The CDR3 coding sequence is TGTGCCAGTAGTACTGGACAGGGGAATCAGCCCCAGCATTTT.

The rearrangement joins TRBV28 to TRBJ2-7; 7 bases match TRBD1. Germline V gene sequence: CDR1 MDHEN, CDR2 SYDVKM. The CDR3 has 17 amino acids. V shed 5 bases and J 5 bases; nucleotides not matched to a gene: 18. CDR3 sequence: CASSPPLLDREKDEQYF. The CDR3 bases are TGTGCCAGCAGTCCTCCGCTCCTCGACAGGGAAAAGGACGAGCAGTACTTC. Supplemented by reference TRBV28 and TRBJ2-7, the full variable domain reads DVKVTQSSRYLVKRTGEKVFLECVQDMDHENMFWYRQDPGLGLRLIYFSYDVKMKEKGDIPEGYSVSREKKERFSLILESASTNQTSMYLCASSPPLLDREKDEQYFGPGTRLTVT.

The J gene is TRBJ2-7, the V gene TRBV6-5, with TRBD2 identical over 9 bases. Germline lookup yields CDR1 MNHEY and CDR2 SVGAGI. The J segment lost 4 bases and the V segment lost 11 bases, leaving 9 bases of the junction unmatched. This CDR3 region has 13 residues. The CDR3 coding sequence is TGTGCCGGGACTAGCCCCGATTCATACGAGCAGTACTTC. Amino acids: CAGTSPDSYEQYF.

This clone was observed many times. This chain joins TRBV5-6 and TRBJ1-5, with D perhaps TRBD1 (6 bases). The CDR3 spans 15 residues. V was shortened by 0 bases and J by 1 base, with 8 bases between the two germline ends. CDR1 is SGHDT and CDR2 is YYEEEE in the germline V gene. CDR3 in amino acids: CASSLGTASNQPQHF. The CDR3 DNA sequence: TGTGCCAGCAGCTTGGGGACAGCGAGCAATCAGCCCCAGCATTTT.

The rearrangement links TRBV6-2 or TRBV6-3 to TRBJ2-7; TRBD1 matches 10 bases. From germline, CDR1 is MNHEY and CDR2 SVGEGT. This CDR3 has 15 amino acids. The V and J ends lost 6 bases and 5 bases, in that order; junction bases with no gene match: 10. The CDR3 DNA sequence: TGTGCCAGCAGCCGCCCGGGGACAGGGGCACACGAGCAGTACTTC. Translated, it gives CASSRPGTGAHEQYF.